This T cell receptor (beta chain) emerged from a study of brain T cells in children with intractable seizures. V lost 5 bases, J lost 8 bases, and 11 bases stayed unmatched. Germline V gene lookup returns CDR1 SGHNT and CDR2 YENEEA. The CDR3 covers 15 residues. In regard to this clone: Antigen specificity is unknown.

Assay used: immunoSEQ multiplex PCR; TCRdb lists only in-frame clones, some missing. The sample records about 340,000 clones, nearly 95% being singletons. Stated time point: blood from clinic visit 5 months post-surgery; TSC patient then seizure free. Surgery cases with the highest brain T cell transcript signatures were chosen for sequencing. Study results and caveats: Viral specificity was inferred only from CDR3 similarity; HCMV serostatus was unknown. Absence of clones before surgery may stem from lower sequencing depth.

V and J are TRBV11-3 and TRBJ2-1; 8 nucleotides agree with TRBD1. The clonotype was recovered from a boy under two years old with tuberous sclerosis and intractable seizures. Sequenced here: peripheral blood, sampled around 5 months after surgery. The CDR3 reads CASSPRDRPRYEQFF. The CDR3 nucleotides are TGTGCCAGCAGCCCGAGGGACAGGCCAAGGTATGAGCAGTTCTTC.